The present TCR beta chain was sequenced within a study of OX40 agonist ivuxolimab in advanced cancers. Study background: The patients' treatment was ivuxolimab, an agonistic anti-OX40 (CD134) antibody.

Per the germline V gene, CDR1 is SNHLY and CDR2 is FYNNEI. This CDR3 comprises 15 residues. V was pared by 6 bases and J by 2 bases, with 17 bases between. Clones were sequenced by immunoSEQ multiplex PCR, and TCRdb holds only the in-frame ones, with some missing. The sample holds 90,000 to 130,000 clones, approximately 89% seen once. The source of this sequence is an adult with an advanced solid tumor such as melanoma, head and neck, liver or kidney cancer. The sequencing here drew on CD4+ or CD8+ T cells sorted from blood, taken in a trial of the OX40 agonist ivuxolimab. The chain recombines TRBV2 with TRBJ2-7, with D perhaps assigned TRBD1 or TRBD2 (5 bases each). The CDR3 sequence is CASSQPGRKTYEQYF. For the CDR3, the DNA is TGTGCCAGCAGCCAACCGGGACGCAAAACCTACGAGCAGTACTTC.